Listed here are 30 T cell receptor beta chains from one sample, sequenced in a study of blood T cell repertoires in COVID-19. Some clones are missing from TCRdb's copy, which holds only in-frame ones; the method was immunoSEQ multiplex PCR. The sample yields more than 150,000 clones, 86% seen once. The specimen sequenced was peripheral blood. Receptors originate from a man between 70 and 80 years old with active or convalescent COVID-19.

V gene TRBV6-1 combines with J gene TRBJ2-6, with TRBD1 matching over 7 bases. Germline loops: CDR1 MNHNS, CDR2 SASEGT. Unmatched junction bases numbered 10, after V lost 2 bases and J lost 0 bases. The CDR3 contains 19 residues. The CDR3 bases are TGTGCCAGCAGTGAATACTGGTCAGGGGGATACTCTGGGGCCAACGTCCTGACTTTC. Amino acid sequence: CASSEYWSGGYSGANVLTF.

The V gene is TRBV19, the J gene TRBJ2-7; the D gene is possibly TRBD2 (5 bases). Per the germline V gene, CDR1 is LNHDA and CDR2 is SQIVND (reference sequence). V was clipped by 6 bases and J by 0 bases, with 12 bases between them. The CDR3 spans 14 residues. For the CDR3, the DNA is TGTGCCAGTAGGCGGTCGGGGATCTCCTACGAGCAGTACTTC. It encodes CASRRSGISYEQYF.

This clone was counted at least ten times. The chain is built from TRBV12-5 and TRBJ1-1, with 9 bases fitting TRBD1. V was pared by 6 bases and J by 5 bases, with 10 bases of the junction left unmatched. The CDR3 loop spans 15 amino acids. Germline V gene sequence: CDR1 LGHNT, CDR2 FRNRAP. This CDR3 is CASGPKDRGKTEAFF. The CDR3 DNA is TGTGCTAGTGGCCCTAAAGACAGGGGGAAGACTGAAGCTTTCTTT.

The chain combines TRBV7-9 with TRBJ2-1, with a weak D call TRBD1 (6 bases). The ends were cut back, 6 bases at V and 9 bases at J, with 9 bases in the middle. CDR1 and CDR2 from the germline V gene are SEHNR and FQNEAQ (reference sequence). This CDR3 is built from 11 residues. CDR3 region: CASSLGGEQFF. The CDR3 DNA follows: TGTGCCAGCAGTCTAGGGGGTGAGCAGTTCTTC. Together with reference TRBV7-9 and TRBJ2-1, the CDR3 gives the full variable domain: DTGVSQNPRHKITKRGQNVTFRCDPISEHNRLYWYRQTLGQGPEFLTYFQNEAQLEKSRLLSDRFSAERPKGSFSTLEIQRTEQGDSAMYLCASSLGGEQFFGPGTRLTVL.

This chain links TRBV4-1 with TRBJ1-6; TRBD1 matches 7 bases. Germline lookup yields CDR1 MGHRA and CDR2 YSYEKL. The CDR3 covers 14 residues. Trimming at V came to 4 bases and at J to 7 bases, leaving 4 bases not matched to a gene. DNA of the CDR3: TGCGCCAGCAGCCTGGGCAGGGGGAATTCACCCCTCCACTTT. Its translation is CASSLGRGNSPLHF.

The DNA for the CDR3 is TGTGCCAGCAGCCATCGGGCACGGGGTAGCAATCAGCCCCAGCATTTT. Translated, it gives CASSHRARGSNQPQHF. The chain uses TRBV3-1 (or the pseudogene TRBV3-2) and TRBJ1-5; D is unresolved. Trimming stripped 3 bases from V and 0 bases from J, with 12 bases between. CDR1 and CDR2 from the germline V gene are LGHDT and YNNKEL (reference sequence). The CDR3 consists of 16 residues.

CDR3 protein: CASSQVVAGGSGNTIYF. The CDR3 nucleotides are TGCGCCAGCAGCCAAGTAGTCGCAGGAGGCTCTGGAAACACCATATATTTT. V usage is TRBV4-3 and J usage is TRBJ1-3; D gene uncertain. CDR1 LGHNA and CDR2 YSLEER come from the germline V gene. This CDR3 contains 17 residues. Trimming cost V 1 base and J 0 bases, with 13 bases left between them.

The chain combines TRBV5-5 with TRBJ1-2, with 7 positions matching TRBD1. Losses at the gene ends were 3 bases for V and 3 bases for J; bases not matched to a gene: 5. CDR1 is SGHKS and CDR2 is YYEKEE in the germline V gene (reference sequence). The CDR3 runs to 14 residues. CDR3 bases: TGTGCCAGCAGCTCGGGACAGCTAGACTATGGCTACACCTTC. Encoded protein: CASSSGQLDYGYTF.

In this sample, this clone turned up once. The genes are TRBV4-3 and TRBJ2-7; 7 nucleotides align to TRBD1. V shed 0 bases and J 0 bases; nucleotides not matched to a gene: 8. The germline gives CDR1 LGHNA, CDR2 YSLEER. CDR3 length equals 17 residues. The CDR3 nucleotides are TGCGCCAGCAGCCAAGAGCGCAACAGGGGTGTCTCCTACGAGCAGTACTTC. Protein sequence: CASSQERNRGVSYEQYF.

This clone has just a few counts. This chain joins TRBV13 and TRBJ1-5; D is unclear. CDR3 length: 15 amino acids. Trimming removed 5 bases at V and 0 bases at J, with 11 bases between. CDR1 PRHDT and CDR2 FYEKMQ come from the germline V gene (reference sequence). CDR3 region: CASSQGEGSNQPQHF. CDR3 nucleotide sequence: TGTGCCAGCAGCCAAGGCGAGGGTAGCAATCAGCCCCAGCATTTT. Filled out from reference TRBV13 and TRBJ1-5, the complete variable domain reads AAGVIQSPRHLIKEKRETATLKCYPIPRHDTVYWYQQGPGQDPQFLISFYEKMQSDKGSIPDRFSAQQFSDYHSELNMSSLELGDSALYFCASSQGEGSNQPQHFGDGTRLSIL.

The V call is TRBV6-5, the J call TRBJ1-6, with unresolved D. The CDR3 length is 15 residues. Germline CDR1 MNHEY, CDR2 SVGAGI. V lost 0 bases to trimming and J lost 4 bases, with 7 bases between them. The CDR3 DNA sequence: TGTGCCAGCAGTTACTCGGGGAGGTATAATTCACCCCTCCACTTT. Amino acid sequence: CASSYSGRYNSPLHF.

V gene TRBV5-4 combines with J gene TRBJ1-1; TRBD1 aligns across 8 bases. V dropped 3 bases and J dropped 3; count of bases not matched to a gene: 10. CDR3 size: 16 residues. CDR1 is SGHNT and CDR2 is YYREEE in the germline V gene (reference sequence). The CDR3 DNA follows: TGTGCCAGCAGCTGGCGGACAGGGAGTGTGGACACTGAAGCTTTCTTT. Translation: CASSWRTGSVDTEAFF.

The chain recombines TRBV11-2 with TRBJ1-2; possibly TRBD1 for D (6 bases). CDR3 length: 13 residues. Between the trimmed V and J ends, which lost 5 bases and 2 bases, there was a span of 9 bases. CDR1 and CDR2 from the germline V gene are SGHAT and FQNNGV. The CDR3 spells CASSVTGNYGYTF. In DNA, the CDR3 is TGTGCCAGCAGCGTTACAGGGAACTATGGCTACACCTTC. The full variable domain, in which reference TRBV11-2 and TRBJ1-2 provide the parts outside the CDR3, is EAGVAQSPRYKIIEKRQSVAFWCNPISGHATLYWYQQILGQGPKLLIQFQNNGVVDDSQLPKDRFSAERLKGVDSTLKIQPAKLEDSAVYLCASSVTGNYGYTFGSGTRLTVV.

The chain links TRBV27 to TRBJ1-1; a possible D gene is TRBD1 (6 bases). This CDR3 comprises 14 residues. V lost 3 bases, J lost 4 bases, and 12 bases lay in between. Germline loops: CDR1 MNHEY, CDR2 SMNVEV (reference sequence). CDR3 sequence: CASSLGGAVTEAFF. The CDR3 coding sequence is TGTGCCAGCAGTTTGGGGGGGGCGGTCACTGAAGCTTTCTTT.

This chain uses TRBV27 with TRBJ1-6, with a weak D call TRBD1 (5 bases). V dropped 2 bases and J dropped 7 bases, with 6 bases sitting between them. There are 13 residues in the CDR3. Per the germline V gene, CDR1 is MNHEY and CDR2 is SMNVEV (reference sequence). CDR3 bases: TGTGCCAGCAGTTTAGACAGAAATTCACCCCTCCACTTT. The encoded protein is CASSLDRNSPLHF.

A single count supports this clone. V gene TRBV10-1 combines with J gene TRBJ1-2; TRBD1 aligns across 7 bases. The ends lost 6 bases at V and 4 bases at J; junction bases unmatched: 8. This CDR3 is built from 14 residues. CDR1 and CDR2 from the germline V gene are WNHNN and SYGVQD (reference sequence). Here the CDR3 DNA reads TGCGCCAGCAGCCCAAGGACAGGATCCTATGGCTACACCTTC. Translated, it gives CASSPRTGSYGYTF.

J is TRBJ2-7 and V is TRBV25-1, with D possibly TRBD1 on 5 matching bases. Germline CDR1 MGHDK, CDR2 SYGVNS. This CDR3 region has 14 residues. Between the trimmed V and J ends, which lost 5 bases and 2 bases, there was a span of 13 bases. The CDR3 region has the DNA TGTGCCAGCAGTCGGCCGACAGCCCCCTACGAGCAGTACTTC. It encodes CASSRPTAPYEQYF.

As DNA, the CDR3 is TGTGCCAGCAGGTCGACAGTTGGTCTAGTCTACGAGCAGTACTTC. Translating it yields CASRSTVGLVYEQYF. This rearrangement joins TRBV28 to TRBJ2-7; D may be TRBD1 (5 bases). Germline V gives CDR1 MDHEN, CDR2 SYDVKM. The CDR3 is 15 residues long. V lost 6 bases, J lost 3 bases, and 18 bases lay in between.

CDR3 nucleotides: TGTGCCAGCAGCGAGTTGGAGGGAAGGGATGGCTACACCTTC. This translates into CASSELEGRDGYTF. This sequence joins TRBV5-5 and TRBJ1-2, with no clear D. Germline assignment: CDR1 SGHKS and CDR2 YYEKEE (reference sequence). Trimming shortened V by 4 bases and J by 6 bases, and 16 bases separated the two germline ends. The CDR3 covers 14 residues.

The chain joins TRBV15 to TRBJ1-1; 8 bases agree with TRBD1. The CDR3 loop spans 17 amino acids. Per germline, CDR1 LNHNV and CDR2 YYDKDF (reference sequence). V shed 3 bases and J 2 bases; nucleotides not matched to a gene: 11. CDR3 protein: CATSSPRDRGPNTEAFF. The CDR3 nucleotides are TGTGCCACCAGCAGTCCCCGCGACAGGGGACCCAACACTGAAGCTTTCTTT.

This clone was detected a few times. This chain connects TRBV18 to TRBJ1-2; D ambiguous. The germline V and J ends were trimmed by 2 bases and 1 base, with 11 bases remaining between them. Germline V lookup: CDR1 KGHSH, CDR2 LQKENI. The CDR3 runs 15 residues. The chain's CDR3 is CASSPTDTVNYGYTF. The CDR3 DNA reads TGTGCCAGCTCACCAACCGACACGGTTAACTATGGCTACACCTTC.

The chain has TRBV5-5 and TRBJ2-7; D is ambiguous. The CDR3 runs to 12 residues. Trimming cost V 1 base and J 2 bases, with 4 bases left between them. The V gene's germline CDR1 is SGHKS and CDR2 YYEKEE (reference sequence). The CDR3, as DNA: TGTGCCAGCAGCTTGTCAACCTACGAGCAGTACTTC. It translates to CASSLSTYEQYF.

V is TRBV6-5 and J is TRBJ2-7; no reliable D call. Germline values: CDR1 MNHEY, CDR2 SVGAGI. Trimming cost V 4 bases and J 1 base, with 11 bases left between them. This CDR3 spans 14 amino acids. The CDR3 loop reads CASSLNPRSYEQYF. The DNA for the CDR3 is TGTGCCAGCAGTTTGAACCCTAGGTCCTACGAGCAGTACTTC.

The chain combines TRBV6-6 with TRBJ1-1; unclear D gene. V was clipped by 10 bases and J by 10 bases, with 19 bases between them. This CDR3 has 12 residues. Germline CDR1 is MNHNY and CDR2 is SVGAGI (reference sequence). CDR3 sequence (DNA): TGTGCCACCTCTCCGGGTGACGTTGGAGCTTTCTTT. It encodes CATSPGDVGAFF.

This sequence joins TRBV11-3 and TRBJ2-7; 12 bases align to TRBD1. The CDR3 extends over 15 amino acids. The V gene end was trimmed by 5 bases and the J gene end by 5 bases; junction bases not matched to a gene: 7. Germline-derived CDR1 and CDR2 are SGHNT and YENEEA. CDR3 amino acids: CASSPVGTGGNEQYF. CDR3 nucleotides: TGTGCCAGCAGCCCCGTGGGGACAGGGGGCAACGAGCAGTACTTC. Using reference TRBV11-3 and TRBJ2-7 for the parts outside the CDR3, the full variable domain is EAGVVQSPRYKIIEKKQPVAFWCNPISGHNTLYWYLQNLGQGPELLIRYENEEAVDDSQLPKDRFSAERLKGVDSTLKIQPAELGDSAVYLCASSPVGTGGNEQYFGPGTRLTVT.

Here the CDR3 DNA reads TGTGCCAGCAGCTTAGGCAGGCGTTGGGCTGAAGCTTTCTTT. Translating gives CASSLGRRWAEAFF. The chain carries TRBV7-6 and TRBJ1-1; D is ambiguous. The V end was cut by 1 base, the J end by 6 bases, with 12 bases between. The length of the CDR3 is 14 residues. Germline V gene data show CDR1 as SGHVS and CDR2 as FNYEAQ.

CDR3 loop: CASSSMGQATDTQYF. The CDR3 DNA reads TGTGCCAGCAGCTCTATGGGACAGGCCACAGATACGCAGTATTTT. V is TRBV7-6 and J is TRBJ2-3; TRBD1 matches 8 bases. V dropped 4 bases and J dropped 2; count of bases not matched to a gene: 5. The CDR3 consists of 15 residues. From germline, CDR1 is SGHVS and CDR2 FNYEAQ.

The CDR3 DNA is TGCAGCGGGAGGGACGGCTTGAACACTGAAGCTTTCTTT. Translating it yields CSGRDGLNTEAFF. V gene TRBV29-1 combines with J gene TRBJ1-1; D is perhaps TRBD1 (5 bases). Germline assignment: CDR1 SQVTM and CDR2 ANQGSEA. CDR3 length equals 13 residues. V was clipped by 7 bases and J by 0 bases, with 12 bases between them.

The V gene is TRBV5-1, the J gene TRBJ1-1; a possible D gene is TRBD1 (6 bases). V dropped 4 bases and J dropped 1 base, with 14 bases sitting between them. The CDR3 is made up of 15 amino acids. Germline CDR1 SGHRS, CDR2 YFSETQ. The DNA of the CDR3 is TGCGCCAGCAGCCCTCTGACAGGAGGGAACACTGAAGCTTTCTTT. The encoded protein is CASSPLTGGNTEAFF.

The gene calls are TRBV11-3 and TRBJ2-1; 10 bases map to TRBD2. Germline CDR1 and CDR2: SGHNT and YENEEA. V trimming: 5 bases; J trimming: 8 bases; junction bases outside the gene matches: 9. This CDR3 region has 15 residues. CDR3 sequence: CASSPKGLAGDEQFF. For the CDR3, the DNA is TGTGCCAGCAGCCCTAAAGGGCTAGCGGGAGATGAGCAGTTCTTC.